The T cell receptor beta chain under discussion was sequenced for a study of vaccination and CD4 T cells after COVID-19. Overall study context: A vaccine, either BNT162b2 or mRNA-1273, was given to participants in two doses.

General study findings and limits: Nearly all convalescent vaccine-specific clones, 304 of 307, recognized only SARS-CoV-2 spike.

In regard to this clonotype: Its cognate antigen is unknown.

The V gene's germline CDR1 is KGHSH and CDR2 LQKENI. The length of the CDR3 is 15 residues. Trimming took off 1 base at V and 0 bases at J, with 8 bases between the two ends. This sample's treatment: roughly 10-day PBMC culture with coronavirus spike peptide pools or control peptides (ViraFEST assay). After being plated at over 1.5 million per well, PBMCs were cultured with approximately 9.4 IU/ml IL-2 and around 9.7 ug/ml peptide pools. Sequencing of DNA taken from cultured CD4+ T cells relied on the Oncomine TCR Beta short-read assay. Cultures of CD4+ T cells served as the source for extracting genomic DNA. TCRdb itself ran the PCR reads through MiXCR, one entry per CDR3 protein. The table includes about 18,000 distinct CDR3 sequences, about 56% detected once.

The chain combines TRBV18 with TRBJ2-3; D might be TRBD1 (6 bases). The sequencing used CD4+ T cells from blood, cultured in vitro, collected before SARS-CoV-2 vaccination. This TCR derives from a human donor who had recovered from COVID-19. The CDR3 DNA follows: TGTGCCAGCTCACCACGGCAGGGGAGCACAGATACGCAGTATTTT. Translation: CASSPRQGSTDTQYF.